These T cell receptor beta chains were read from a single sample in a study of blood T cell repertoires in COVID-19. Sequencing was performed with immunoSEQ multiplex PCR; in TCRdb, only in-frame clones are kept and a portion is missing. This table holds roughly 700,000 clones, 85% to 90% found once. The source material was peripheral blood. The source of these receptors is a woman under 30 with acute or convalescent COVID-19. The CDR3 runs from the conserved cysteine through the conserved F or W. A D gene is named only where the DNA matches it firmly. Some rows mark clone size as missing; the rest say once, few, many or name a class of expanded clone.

CDR3: CASSQEGGAREKLFF; V: TRBV4-1; size: .; D: .
CDR3: CASSIVPAGNRNYGYTF; V: TRBV19; size: .; D: .
CDR3: CAWDGAGGLADTQYF; V: TRBV30; size: .; D: TRBD2
CDR3: CASSQELTSGGEDTQYF; V: TRBV3-1/TRBV3-2; size: .; D: TRBD2
CDR3: CASTSGTKNIQYF; V: TRBV27; size: .; D: .
CDR3: CASSPGFSNEQFF; V: TRBV2; size: .; D: .
CDR3: CASSFRGSGTDTQYF; V: TRBV5-1; size: .; D: .
CDR3: CASSSSSGGPNEQFF; V: TRBV5-1; size: .; D: TRBD2
CDR3: CASRSRGQLNEKLFF; V: TRBV5-1; size: .; D: TRBD1
CDR3: CASSLEGTTEAFF; V: TRBV5-1; size: .; D: .
CDR3: CASSPYRDQEKLFF; V: TRBV27; size: .; D: .
CDR3: CASRWGTGLNSPLHF; V: TRBV11-2; size: .; D: TRBD1
CDR3: CTSSQDGLQETQYF; V: TRBV1; size: .; D: .
CDR3: CATGQGTEYEQYF; V: TRBV4-1; size: .; D: TRBD1
CDR3: CASSPKRSTDTQYF; V: TRBV18; size: .; D: .
CDR3: CASSLLGTSGAEQYF; V: TRBV27; size: .; D: TRBD2
CDR3: CASAEVGTSGTDTQYF; V: TRBV6-4; size: .; D: TRBD2
CDR3: CASGTGILTEAFF; V: TRBV6-5; size: .; D: .
CDR3: CASRGQDYGYTF; V: TRBV6-5; size: .; D: TRBD1
CDR3: CASSEIAGLPFSPLHF; V: TRBV6-1; size: .; D: .
CDR3: CASSLPVYGYTF; V: TRBV9; size: .; D: .
CDR3: CASSRGGGVYEQYF; V: TRBV14; size: .; D: TRBD2
CDR3: CASSQAGRSNQPQHF; V: TRBV6-6; size: .; D: .
CDR3: CASSYNRDTEAFF; V: TRBV5-1; size: once; D: .
CDR3: CASRPSGAYNEQFF; V: TRBV7-9; size: once; D: TRBD2
CDR3: CASSLATGLGGYTF; V: TRBV27; size: .; D: TRBD1
CDR3: CASSLAVMGFGYTF; V: TRBV7-9; size: .; D: .
CDR3: CASSLAGGGYGYTF; V: TRBV7-8; size: .; D: .
CDR3: CASSYRDSKAFF; V: TRBV6-2/TRBV6-3; size: .; D: TRBD1
CDR3: CASSAPGQGAYNEQFF; V: TRBV7-9; size: .; D: TRBD1
CDR3: CASSQSSGAVTHEQYF; V: TRBV4-3; size: once; D: TRBD2
CDR3: CASSVGKNEKLFF; V: TRBV9; size: .; D: .
CDR3: CASSQDQPVYEQYF; V: TRBV4-1; size: .; D: .
CDR3: CASSIPRQGDGYTF; V: TRBV19; size: .; D: TRBD1
CDR3: CASSQGSLPGDGYTF; V: TRBV4-3; size: .; D: .
CDR3: CASSHATGYYNEQFF; V: TRBV4-2; size: .; D: TRBD1
CDR3: CASSPTDRVGQPQHF; V: TRBV3-1/TRBV3-2; size: .; D: TRBD1
CDR3: CAISGTSSYEQYF; V: TRBV10-3; size: once; D: TRBD2
CDR3: CASSYSPTGHNYGYTF; V: TRBV6-5; size: .; D: .
CDR3: CASSTGTGVEKLFF; V: TRBV6-5; size: .; D: TRBD1
CDR3: CASSYDPAGAYEQYF; V: TRBV6-2/TRBV6-3; size: .; D: TRBD2
CDR3: CASSFLGFNQPQHF; V: TRBV7-2; size: .; D: .
CDR3: CASSHSGGKYEQYF; V: TRBV14; size: .; D: TRBD1
CDR3: CATSGSQGPTGYTF; V: TRBV24-1; size: .; D: .
CDR3: CASSLMTGVFGYTF; V: TRBV11-2; size: .; D: TRBD1
CDR3: CASSLAGTSNYNEQFF; V: TRBV7-2; size: .; D: TRBD2
CDR3: CASSFREDGYTF; V: TRBV7-9; size: .; D: .
CDR3: CASTKRGEEETQYF; V: TRBV2; size: .; D: TRBD2
CDR3: CSVGGPGLASFGGELFF; V: TRBV29-1; size: .; D: TRBD2
CDR3: CASSPGTNIWNEQFF; V: TRBV4-3; size: .; D: TRBD2